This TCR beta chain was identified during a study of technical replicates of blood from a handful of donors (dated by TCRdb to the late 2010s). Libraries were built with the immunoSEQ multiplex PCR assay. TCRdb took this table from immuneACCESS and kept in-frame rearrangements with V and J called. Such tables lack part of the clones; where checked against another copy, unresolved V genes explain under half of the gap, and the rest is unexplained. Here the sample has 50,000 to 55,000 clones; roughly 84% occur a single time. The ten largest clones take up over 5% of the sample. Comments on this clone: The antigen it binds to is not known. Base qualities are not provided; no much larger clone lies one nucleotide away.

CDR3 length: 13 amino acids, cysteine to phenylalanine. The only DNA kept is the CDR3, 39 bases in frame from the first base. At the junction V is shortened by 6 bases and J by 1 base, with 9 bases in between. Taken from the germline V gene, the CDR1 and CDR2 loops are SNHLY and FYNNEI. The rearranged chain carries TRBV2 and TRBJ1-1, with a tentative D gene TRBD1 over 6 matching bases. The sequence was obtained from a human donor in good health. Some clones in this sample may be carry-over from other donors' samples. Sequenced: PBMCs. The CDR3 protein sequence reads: CASSSRGNTEAFF. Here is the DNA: TGTGCCAGCAGCAGCAGGGGGAACACTGAAGCTTTCTTT.